One sample yielded the 29 T cell receptor beta chains listed below, sequenced in a study of blood T cell repertoires in COVID-19. Using immunoSEQ multiplex PCR, the repertoire was profiled, and TCRdb retains in-frame clones only, with some absent. The sample lists about 190,000 clones; 78% were seen once. Sequences were obtained from peripheral blood. These receptors were collected from an elderly woman with active or convalescent COVID-19.

The chain uses TRBV12-3 or TRBV12-4 and TRBJ1-2; D gene ambiguous. Trimming took 2 bases from V and 2 from J, leaving 3 bases between them. There are 12 residues in the CDR3. The CDR3 reads CASSLQNYGYTF. CDR3 nucleotides: TGTGCCAGCAGTTTACAGAACTATGGCTACACCTTC.

The CDR3 reads CASSFGLTTNEKLFF. The CDR3 DNA reads TGTGCCAGCAGTTTTGGGCTTACAACTAATGAAAAACTGTTTTTT. This chain joins TRBV5-4 and TRBJ1-4; D is unresolved. Germline-derived CDR1 and CDR2 are SGHNT and YYREEE (reference sequence). V shed 5 bases and J shed 0 bases, with 11 bases lying between them. The CDR3 is made up of 15 amino acids.

The chain joins TRBV10-3 to TRBJ2-7; TRBD1 matches at 10 bases. V gave up 6 bases and J gave up 5 bases; unmatched junction bases: 4. CDR3 size: 13 residues. Germline CDR1 ENHRY, CDR2 SYGVKD. The CDR3 is CAIRTGTGDEQYF. Written as DNA, the CDR3 is TGTGCCATCAGGACCGGGACAGGGGACGAGCAGTACTTC.

The chain uses TRBV3-1 (or the pseudogene TRBV3-2) and TRBJ2-1, with TRBD2 matching 14 bases. The CDR3 loop spans 18 amino acids. CDR1 is LGHDT, CDR2 YNNKEL, per germline (reference sequence). Trimming cost V 4 bases and J 4 bases; bases outside gene matches: 9. CDR3 amino acids: CASSPGTSGGSIYNEQFF. The CDR3, as DNA: TGTGCCAGCAGCCCGGGGACTAGCGGGGGTTCTATTTACAATGAGCAGTTCTTC.

The chain is built from TRBV12-3 or TRBV12-4 and TRBJ2-2; D gene uncertain. Between the trimmed V and J ends, which lost 4 bases and 8 bases, there was a span of 11 bases. CDR3 length: 13 amino acids. In nucleotides, the CDR3 is TGTGCCAGCAGTTCCGTCGCGATAGGGGAGCTGTTTTTT. Its protein is CASSSVAIGELFF.

This clone was found many times. The chain couples TRBV4-3 to TRBJ2-1; D gene unclear. Germline lookup yields CDR1 LGHNA and CDR2 YSLEER. Between the trimmed V and J ends, which lost 0 bases and 6 bases, there was a span of 18 bases. CDR3 size: 17 residues. The DNA of the CDR3 is TGCGCCAGCAGCCAAGATCCATCGTCAGGTTTGATCAATGAGCAGTTCTTC. Encoded protein: CASSQDPSSGLINEQFF.

This chain uses TRBV7-2 with TRBJ2-5; 11 nucleotides match TRBD2. V shed 4 bases, J shed 4 bases, and the junction held 5 bases outside the gene matches. The germline V gene encodes CDR1 SGHTA and CDR2 FQGNSA. The CDR3 is made up of 15 amino acids. Here the CDR3 reads CASSSGLAVGETQYF. CDR3 bases: TGTGCCAGCAGCTCGGGACTAGCGGTGGGAGAGACCCAGTACTTC.

The J gene is TRBJ1-2, the V gene TRBV27, with TRBD1 matching 8 bases. Germline values: CDR1 MNHEY, CDR2 SMNVEV (reference sequence). V was clipped by 3 bases and J by 2 bases; unmatched bases: 5. The CDR3 runs 15 residues. CDR3 sequence reads: CASSFVQGANYGYTF. The CDR3 region has the DNA TGTGCCAGCAGTTTCGTCCAGGGGGCGAACTATGGCTACACCTTC.

The rearrangement links TRBV30 to TRBJ1-3; D unclear. Germline CDR1 GTSNPN, CDR2 SVGIG (reference sequence). V was trimmed by 0 bases and J by 9 bases, leaving 12 bases between them. The CDR3 extends over 13 amino acids. As DNA, the CDR3 is TGTGCCTGGAGTGTACTACGAGGTGGCACCATATATTTT. Encoded protein: CAWSVLRGGTIYF.

This chain connects TRBV19 to TRBJ1-2; D is unclear. In germline, CDR1 is LNHDA, CDR2 SQIVND (reference sequence). V was pared by 6 bases and J by 10 bases, with 12 bases between. The CDR3 sequence is 11 residues long. Here the CDR3 reads CASSSRLSYTF. The CDR3, as DNA: TGTGCCAGTAGCTCGAGGTTATCCTACACCTTC.

This chain uses TRBV27 with TRBJ2-1, with 10 bases lining up with TRBD2. V lost 6 bases to trimming and J lost 8 bases; unmatched junction nucleotides: 13. CDR1 is MNHEY and CDR2 is SMNVEV in the germline V gene (reference sequence). The CDR3 covers 16 residues. CDR3 sequence (DNA): TGTGCCAGCAGAACAAAAGCGGGGGGGCGGTCTGATGAGCAGTTCTTC. Translation gives CASRTKAGGRSDEQFF.

The chain has TRBV19 and TRBJ1-6; 7 bases line up with TRBD1. Germline V gene lookup returns CDR1 LNHDA and CDR2 SQIVND (reference sequence). V was clipped by 3 bases and J by 3 bases; unmatched bases: 11. CDR3 length: 18 amino acids. The CDR3 protein is CASSIRSPGQRYNSPLHF. In nucleotides, the CDR3 is TGTGCCAGTAGTATTCGGTCCCCGGGACAGCGCTATAATTCACCCCTCCACTTT.

The V call is TRBV6-5, the J call TRBJ1-5; weak D call: TRBD1 (5 bases). The V gene lost 8 bases and the J gene lost 7 bases, with 18 bases spanning the gap. This CDR3 is built from 14 residues. CDR1 and CDR2 from the germline V gene are MNHEY and SVGAGI. The CDR3 reads CASGAGPRGQPQHF. In DNA form, the CDR3 reads TGTGCCAGCGGGGCAGGGCCAAGGGGACAGCCCCAGCATTTT.

This rearrangement joins TRBV5-1 to TRBJ2-1, with 10 nucleotides matching TRBD2. The CDR3 loop spans 15 amino acids. Looked up from germline, CDR1 is SGHRS and CDR2 is YFSETQ. The J segment lost 15 bases and the V segment lost 4 bases, leaving 16 bases of the junction unmatched. The CDR3 nucleotides are TGCGCCAGCAGCACCCAGGAGCGGGGGGGCCGGCGGCGGTTCTTC. Encoded protein: CASSTQERGGRRRFF.

The chain combines TRBV4-3 with TRBJ1-2; TRBD1 agrees at 8 bases. Germline V gene data show CDR1 as LGHNA and CDR2 as YSLEER. The CDR3 covers 14 residues. V was clipped by 1 base and J by 4 bases; unmatched bases: 2. The CDR3: CASSQGQGPYGYTF. The DNA of the CDR3 is TGCGCCAGCAGCCAAGGACAGGGGCCCTATGGCTACACCTTC.

V gene TRBV5-1 combines with J gene TRBJ2-3, with 11 bases that match TRBD2. Germline CDR1 is SGHRS and CDR2 is YFSETQ. There are 15 residues in the CDR3. The ends lost 5 bases at V and 5 bases at J; junction bases unmatched: 7. The CDR3 bases are TGCGCCAGCAGGTCTAGCGGGGGGAGGGAAGATACGCAGTATTTT. It yields the protein CASRSSGGREDTQYF.

The rearrangement uses TRBV7-2 and TRBJ1-2; unclear D gene. V lost 4 bases and J 4 bases, leaving 13 bases between the germline ends. This CDR3 comprises 14 residues. The germline V gene has CDR1 SGHTA and CDR2 FQGNSA. Written as DNA, the CDR3 is TGTGCCAGCAGCTCCTCCCGGGGTGTCTATGGCTACACCTTC. Residues: CASSSSRGVYGYTF.

This chain's CDR3 is CAWTQGAGNQPQHF. The CDR3 coding sequence is TGTGCCTGGACCCAGGGGGCAGGGAACCAGCCCCAGCATTTT. V is TRBV30 and J is TRBJ1-5; 8 bases are a match to TRBD1. CDR1 and CDR2 from the germline V gene are GTSNPN and SVGIG (reference sequence). V lost 4 bases to trimming and J lost 7 bases; unmatched junction nucleotides: 9. The CDR3 has 14 amino acids.

A few counts support this clone. The CDR3: CATSRDTGGAGETQYF. The CDR3 nucleotides read TGTGCCACCAGCAGAGATACCGGGGGGGCCGGAGAGACCCAGTACTTC. J is TRBJ2-5 and V is TRBV15; 8 nucleotides align to TRBD2. Germline CDR1 is LNHNV and CDR2 is YYDKDF (reference sequence). V trimming: 0 bases; J trimming: 4 bases; junction bases outside the gene matches: 7. The CDR3 is made up of 16 amino acids.

V and J are TRBV28 and TRBJ2-3; D not certain. V shed 7 bases and J shed 1 base, with 9 bases lying between them. Germline V gene sequence: CDR1 MDHEN, CDR2 SYDVKM. This CDR3 has 13 residues. In DNA, the CDR3 is TGTGCCAGCACGCTTGGAGGCACAGATACGCAGTATTTT. Translated: CASTLGGTDTQYF.

This clone was counted once. The V and J genes are TRBV28 and TRBJ1-2, with 8 bases aligning to TRBD1. From germline, CDR1 is MDHEN and CDR2 SYDVKM. V gave up 4 bases and J gave up 6 bases; unmatched junction bases: 10. This CDR3 contains 15 residues. CDR3 DNA: TGTGCCAGCAGTTCTGCCGGGACAGGTAGCGATGGCTACACCTTC. This codes for CASSSAGTGSDGYTF.

This chain joins TRBV6-5 and TRBJ2-6; D remains ambiguous. V lost 9 bases, J lost 0 bases, and 12 bases lay in between. Looked up from germline, CDR1 is MNHEY and CDR2 is SVGAGI. The CDR3 sequence is 15 residues long. The CDR3 spells CASSLGHSGANVLTF. In DNA form, the CDR3 reads TGTGCCAGTTCCCTTGGCCACTCTGGGGCCAACGTCCTGACTTTC.

This chain connects TRBV5-1 to TRBJ2-5, with 15 bases lining up with TRBD2. This CDR3 region has 16 residues. The V gene's germline CDR1 is SGHRS and CDR2 YFSETQ. With 2 bases clipped from V and 2 bases from J, the junction kept 1 base outside the gene matches. CDR3 in DNA: TGCGCCAGCAGCTTAGGACTAGCGGGGGGGCAAGAGACCCAGTACTTC. Its translation is CASSLGLAGGQETQYF.

This clone has a single count. The V and J genes are TRBV5-4 and TRBJ1-2; a weak D match, TRBD1 (5 bases). Germline V gives CDR1 SGHNT, CDR2 YYREEE (reference sequence). Trimming took off 2 bases at V and 4 bases at J, with 12 bases between the two ends. The CDR3 runs to 14 residues. In nucleotides, the CDR3 is TGTGCCAGCAGCTTCTCCAGGGAAGCCTATGGCTACACCTTC. Protein sequence: CASSFSREAYGYTF. The full variable domain, with the rest looked up from reference TRBV5-4 and TRBJ1-2, is ETGVTQSPTHLIKTRGQQVTLRCSSQSGHNTVSWYQQALGQGPQFIFQYYREEENGRGNFPPRFSGLQFPNYSSELNVNALELDDSALYLCASSFSREAYGYTFGSGTRLTVV.

This sequence joins TRBV7-2 and TRBJ2-5; the D gene is possibly TRBD1 (5 bases). CDR1 and CDR2 from the germline V gene are SGHTA and FQGNSA. V dropped 5 bases and J dropped 1 base, with 8 bases sitting between them. CDR3 length equals 13 residues. The CDR3 DNA reads TGTGCCAGCAGCCCCGACAGCCAAGAGACCCAGTACTTC. This sequence encodes CASSPDSQETQYF.

On this clone itself: The sample has other DNA sequences that encode this CDR3 too. The rearrangement uses TRBV19 and TRBJ1-5; 7 positions match TRBD1. This CDR3 region has 15 residues. The V and J ends lost 5 bases and 2 bases, in that order; junction bases with no gene match: 6. Germline CDR1 is LNHDA and CDR2 is SQIVND (reference sequence). As DNA, the CDR3 is TGTGCCAGTAGTCCAAGGGGGCAGGGCAATCAGCCCCAGCATTTT. Protein: CASSPRGQGNQPQHF.

This chain joins TRBV7-8 and TRBJ2-5; TRBD2 matches 14 bases. After removal of 5 bases from V and 2 bases from J, the junction contained 13 bases not matched to a gene. The CDR3 consists of 19 residues. Germline-derived CDR1 and CDR2 are SGHVS and FQNEAQ. CDR3 sequence: CASSPGLAGDHTPQETQYF. The CDR3, as DNA: TGTGCCAGCAGCCCGGGACTAGCGGGGGACCACACCCCTCAAGAGACCCAGTACTTC.

V is TRBV29-1 and J is TRBJ2-3; D uncertain. CDR1 is SQVTM and CDR2 is ANQGSEA in the germline V gene. Trimming took 2 bases from V and 0 from J, leaving 12 bases between them. The CDR3 has 15 residues. The CDR3 coding sequence is TGCAGCGTTGAACCCCAACAGTCTAGCACAGATACGCAGTATTTT. Its translation: CSVEPQQSSTDTQYF.

The chain employs TRBV12-3 or TRBV12-4 and TRBJ1-1; no reliable D call. V gave up 8 bases and J gave up 0 bases, with 10 bases separating them. The CDR3 loop spans 13 amino acids. The CDR3 coding sequence is TGTGCCAGCGGGAGACAAATGAACACTGAAGCTTTCTTT. It encodes CASGRQMNTEAFF.